The sequence of this T cell receptor beta chain was determined in a study of T cell changes during pregnancy in multiple sclerosis. TCRdb keeps only in-frame clones here, not all; method: immunoSEQ multiplex PCR. The profile shows some 99,000 clones, about 90% of them singletons. V was shortened by 1 base and J by 3 bases, with 10 bases between the two germline ends. This CDR3 has 14 residues. Per germline, CDR1 GTSNPN and CDR2 SVGIG (reference sequence). The J gene is TRBJ2-1, the V gene TRBV30; possibly TRBD2 for D (5 bases). Sequencing used peripheral blood, obtained after pregnancy. The TCR comes from a female donor in good health, enrolled as a control in a pregnancy study. CDR3: CAWSDGEHYNEQFF. CDR3 bases: TGTGCCTGGAGTGACGGGGAACACTACAATGAGCAGTTCTTC.